This section outlines one TCR beta chain sequence together with its context. Its antigen is still unknown. Libraries were prepared by immunoSEQ multiplex PCR; TCRdb keeps only in-frame clonotypes and omits some of them. This table holds about 45,000 clones, roughly 87% found once. The data originate from a study of lymphopenia after photon versus proton radiotherapy. Study-wide results and caveats: Only patients who died were analyzed for survival; proton advantage is unproven. Relative stability marked proton patients; photon patients lost diversity and naive cells.

Germline-derived CDR1 and CDR2 are MNHEY and SMNVEV (reference sequence). The length of the CDR3 is 15 residues. V gave up 2 bases and J gave up 0 bases, with 8 bases separating them. This chain connects TRBV27 to TRBJ1-5; D is undetermined. The sequence derives from a man aged 40-49 years with gastric cancer. This material consisted of peripheral blood, taken from a patient treated with photon-based radiotherapy. The CDR3 DNA sequence: TGTGCCAGCAGTTTAAACGGATATAGCAATCAGCCCCAGCATTTT. Its translation is CASSLNGYSNQPQHF.